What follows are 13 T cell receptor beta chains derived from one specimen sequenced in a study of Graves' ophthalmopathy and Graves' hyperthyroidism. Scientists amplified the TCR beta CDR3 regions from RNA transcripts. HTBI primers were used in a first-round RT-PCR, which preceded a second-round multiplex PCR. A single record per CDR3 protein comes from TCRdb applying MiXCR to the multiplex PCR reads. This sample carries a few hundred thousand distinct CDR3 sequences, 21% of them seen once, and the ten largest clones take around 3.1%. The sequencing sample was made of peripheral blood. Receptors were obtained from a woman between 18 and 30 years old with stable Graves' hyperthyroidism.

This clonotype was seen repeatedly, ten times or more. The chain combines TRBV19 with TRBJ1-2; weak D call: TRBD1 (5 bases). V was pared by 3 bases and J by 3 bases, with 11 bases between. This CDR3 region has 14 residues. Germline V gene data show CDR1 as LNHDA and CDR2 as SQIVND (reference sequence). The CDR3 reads CASSMRGADYGYTF. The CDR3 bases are TGTGCCAGTAGTATGAGGGGAGCGGACTATGGCTACACCTTC.

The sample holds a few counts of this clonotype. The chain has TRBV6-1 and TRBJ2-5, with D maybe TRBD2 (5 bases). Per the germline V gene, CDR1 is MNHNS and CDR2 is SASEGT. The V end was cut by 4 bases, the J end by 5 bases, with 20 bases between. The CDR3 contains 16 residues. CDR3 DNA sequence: TGTGCCAGCAGTGGGTTGCCCCGAGAGGGCCGGGAGACCCAGTACTTC. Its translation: CASSGLPREGRETQYF.

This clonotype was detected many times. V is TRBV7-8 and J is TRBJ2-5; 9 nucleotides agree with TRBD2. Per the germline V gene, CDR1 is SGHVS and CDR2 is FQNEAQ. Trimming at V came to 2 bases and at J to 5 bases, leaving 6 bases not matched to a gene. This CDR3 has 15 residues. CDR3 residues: CASSLQAGGPETQYF. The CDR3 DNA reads TGTGCCAGCAGCTTACAGGCGGGAGGGCCGGAGACCCAGTACTTC.

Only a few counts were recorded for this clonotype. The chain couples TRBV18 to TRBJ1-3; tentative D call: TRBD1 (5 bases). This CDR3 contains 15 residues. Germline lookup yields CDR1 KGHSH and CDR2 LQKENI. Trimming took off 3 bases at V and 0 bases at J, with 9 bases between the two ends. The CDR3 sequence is CASSPPGNSGNTIYF. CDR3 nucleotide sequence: TGTGCCAGCTCACCCCCAGGGAACTCTGGAAACACCATATATTTT.

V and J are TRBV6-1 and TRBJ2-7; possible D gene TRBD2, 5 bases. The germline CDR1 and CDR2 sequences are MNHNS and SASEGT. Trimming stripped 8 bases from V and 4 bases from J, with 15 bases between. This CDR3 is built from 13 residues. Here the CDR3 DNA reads TGTGCCAGCCTAGAGGGCTTGGATTACGAGCAGTACTTC. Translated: CASLEGLDYEQYF.

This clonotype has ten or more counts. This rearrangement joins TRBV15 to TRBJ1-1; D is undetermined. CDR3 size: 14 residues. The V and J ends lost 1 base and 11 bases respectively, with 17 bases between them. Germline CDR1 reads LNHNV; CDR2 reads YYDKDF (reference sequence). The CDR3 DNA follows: TGTGCCACCAGCAGAGTCAAGATGGGGAGGTCGGCTTTCTTT. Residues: CATSRVKMGRSAFF.

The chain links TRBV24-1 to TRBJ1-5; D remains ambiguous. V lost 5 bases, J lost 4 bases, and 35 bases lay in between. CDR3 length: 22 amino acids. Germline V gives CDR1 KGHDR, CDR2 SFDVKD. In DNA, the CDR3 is TGTGCCACCAGTGTAAAAGTTCTTAGGGCTAGGATGAGCGCAGGAACTAATCAGCCCCAGCATTTT. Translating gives CATSVKVLRARMSAGTNQPQHF.

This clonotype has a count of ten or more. The chain's CDR3 is CASSGLAGASSYEQYF. In nucleotides, the CDR3 is TGCGCCAGCAGTGGACTAGCGGGTGCGAGCTCCTACGAGCAGTACTTC. The chain recombines TRBV5-1 with TRBJ2-7; the match to TRBD2 covers 11 bases. The CDR3 covers 16 residues. Germline CDR1 and CDR2: SGHRS and YFSETQ. The ends lost 5 bases at V and 0 bases at J; junction bases unmatched: 7.

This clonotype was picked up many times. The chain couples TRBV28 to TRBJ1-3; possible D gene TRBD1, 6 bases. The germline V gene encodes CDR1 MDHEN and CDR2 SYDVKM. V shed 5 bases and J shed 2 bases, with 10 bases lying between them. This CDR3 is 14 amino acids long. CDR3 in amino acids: CASSRNRAGNTIYF. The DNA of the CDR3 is TGTGCCAGCAGTCGGAACAGGGCTGGAAACACCATATATTTT.

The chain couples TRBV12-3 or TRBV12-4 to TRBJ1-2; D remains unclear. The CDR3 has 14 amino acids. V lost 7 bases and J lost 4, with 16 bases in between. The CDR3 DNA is TGTGCCAGCACCCTAGAGGGCAGTGTCTATGGCTACACCTTC. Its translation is CASTLEGSVYGYTF.

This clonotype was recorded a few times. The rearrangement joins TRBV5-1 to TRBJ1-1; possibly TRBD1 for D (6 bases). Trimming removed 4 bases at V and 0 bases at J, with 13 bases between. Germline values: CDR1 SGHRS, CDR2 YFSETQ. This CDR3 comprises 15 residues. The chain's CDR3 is CASSVTGPMNTEAFF. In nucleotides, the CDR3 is TGCGCCAGCAGCGTGACAGGTCCCATGAACACTGAAGCTTTCTTT.

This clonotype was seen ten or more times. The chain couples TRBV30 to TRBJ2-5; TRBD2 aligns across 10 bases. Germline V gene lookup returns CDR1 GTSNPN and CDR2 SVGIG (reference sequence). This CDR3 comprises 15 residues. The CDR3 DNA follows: TGTAGTGCTAGCGGGAGTGAATTTTGGAGGGAGACCCAGTACTTC. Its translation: CSASGSEFWRETQYF.

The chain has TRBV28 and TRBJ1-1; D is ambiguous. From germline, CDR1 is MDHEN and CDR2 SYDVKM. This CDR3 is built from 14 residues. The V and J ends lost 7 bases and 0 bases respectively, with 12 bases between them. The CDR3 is CASTRSLVNTEAFF. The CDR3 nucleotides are TGTGCCAGCACCCGGTCCTTAGTGAACACTGAAGCTTTCTTT.